The 20 T cell receptor beta chains given below trace back to one sample, sequenced in a study of blood T cell repertoires in COVID-19. The assay was immunoSEQ multiplex PCR, and TCRdb's table has in-frame clones only and misses some. The sample lists 180,000 or so clones; approximately 86% were seen once. The sequenced sample consisted of peripheral blood. The origin of the receptors is a man between 60 and 75 years old with acute or convalescent COVID-19.

The rearrangement links TRBV9 to TRBJ2-7; 9 nucleotides line up with TRBD2. CDR1 is SGDLS, CDR2 YYNGEE, per germline. V was pared by 0 bases and J by 3 bases, with 13 bases of the junction left unmatched. CDR3 length equals 18 residues. The CDR3 sequence is CASSVGLGGGGDYYEQYF. In DNA form, the CDR3 reads TGTGCCAGCAGCGTAGGACTAGGGGGCGGGGGGGACTACTACGAGCAGTACTTC. Variable domain in full (rest from reference TRBV9 and TRBJ2-7): DSGVTQTPKHLITATGQRVTLRCSPRSGDLSVYWYQQSLDQGLQFLIQYYNGEERAKGNILERFSAQQFPDLHSELNLSSLELGDSALYFCASSVGLGGGGDYYEQYFGPGTRLTVT.

The V and J genes are TRBV19 and TRBJ2-3, with D perhaps TRBD2 (6 bases). Germline CDR1 and CDR2: LNHDA and SQIVND (reference sequence). There are 16 residues in the CDR3. V was cut by 4 bases and J by 4 bases, with 18 bases left in between. In nucleotides, the CDR3 is TGTGCCAGTAGTACCCAAGGAGGGAAACTTTCAGATACGCAGTATTTT. Its translation is CASSTQGGKLSDTQYF.

Comments on this clone: A junction boundary mismatches the germline segment, possibly from a read error. The chain has TRBV28 and TRBJ1-5; D is ambiguous. The CDR3 runs to 12 residues. CDR1 is MDHEN, CDR2 SYDVKM, per germline. DNA for the CDR3: TGTGCCAGCCGTTTGGCCAATCAGCCCCAGCATTTT. It is translated as CASRLANQPQHF.

V and J are TRBV24-1 and TRBJ1-4, with D perhaps matching TRBD1 (6 bases). V lost 1 base and J 8 bases, leaving 13 bases between the germline ends. Germline V gives CDR1 KGHDR, CDR2 SFDVKD. The CDR3 covers 15 residues. In DNA form, the CDR3 reads TGTGCCACCAGTGATTTTGCAGGGGAGACGGAAAAACTGTTTTTT. Its protein product is CATSDFAGETEKLFF.

The rearrangement uses TRBV7-9 and TRBJ2-4; weak D call: TRBD1 (6 bases). From germline, CDR1 is SEHNR and CDR2 FQNEAQ (reference sequence). CDR3 length: 13 residues. V was shortened by 3 bases and J by 13 bases, with 16 bases between the two germline ends. CDR3 residues: CASSFLGQPLQYF. The DNA of the CDR3 is TGTGCCAGCAGCTTTCTTGGACAGCCTCTCCAGTACTTC.

The V call is TRBV27, the J call TRBJ1-6; 8 nucleotides line up with TRBD1. The CDR3 totals 15 residues. V was pared by 3 bases and J by 7 bases, with 5 bases of the junction left unmatched. Germline CDR1 MNHEY, CDR2 SMNVEV (reference sequence). In DNA, the CDR3 is TGTGCCAGCAGTTTGAGGACAGGGAGAAATTCACCCCTCCACTTT. This translates into CASSLRTGRNSPLHF.

The chain is built from TRBV11-2 and TRBJ2-1; D might be TRBD2 (6 bases). Germline V gene sequence: CDR1 SGHAT, CDR2 FQNNGV. CDR3 size: 15 residues. The germline V and J ends were trimmed by 2 bases and 9 bases, with 17 bases remaining between them. The CDR3: CASSLHSGGMGEQFF. The CDR3 coding sequence is TGTGCCAGCAGCTTACACAGCGGAGGGATGGGTGAGCAGTTCTTC. Drawing the rest from reference TRBV11-2 and TRBJ2-1, the complete variable domain is EAGVAQSPRYKIIEKRQSVAFWCNPISGHATLYWYQQILGQGPKLLIQFQNNGVVDDSQLPKDRFSAERLKGVDSTLKIQPAKLEDSAVYLCASSLHSGGMGEQFFGPGTRLTVL.

The chain carries TRBV25-1 and TRBJ1-2, with TRBD1 matching over 7 bases. In germline, CDR1 is MGHDK, CDR2 SYGVNS. CDR3 length: 16 amino acids. With V trimmed by 5 bases and J by 1 base, 10 bases remained unmatched. This CDR3 reads CASSPLGTEVNYGYTF. CDR3 DNA: TGTGCCAGCAGTCCGCTTGGGACAGAGGTTAACTATGGCTACACCTTC.

The chain links TRBV7-3 to TRBJ2-1; a weak D match, TRBD1 (6 bases). Trimming shortened V by 1 base and J by 8 bases, and 21 bases separated the two germline ends. This CDR3 is 17 amino acids long. Looked up from germline, CDR1 is SGHTA and CDR2 is FQGTGA. The DNA of the CDR3 is TGTGCCAGCAGCTTAAAAAGGACAGAAAATGTATTGGATGAGCAGTTCTTC. Amino acid sequence: CASSLKRTENVLDEQFF. The variable domain in full, completed from reference TRBV7-3 and TRBJ2-1, reads GAGVSQTPSNKVTEKGKYVELRCDPISGHTALYWYRQSLGQGPEFLIYFQGTGAADDSGLPNDRFFAVRPEGSVSTLKIQRTERGDSAVYLCASSLKRTENVLDEQFFGPGTRLTVL.

The chain uses TRBV5-1 and TRBJ2-3, with D possibly TRBD2 on 6 matching bases. CDR3 length: 15 amino acids. CDR1 is SGHRS and CDR2 is YFSETQ in the germline V gene. V was cut by 0 bases and J by 4 bases, with 12 bases left in between. The CDR3 here is CASSLGAGRPDTQYF. DNA for the CDR3: TGCGCCAGCAGCTTGGGGGCGGGACGGCCAGATACGCAGTATTTT.

This clone has more than one count but fewer than ten. The chain joins TRBV6-4 to TRBJ2-3, with 11 bases matching TRBD2. V lost 6 bases and J lost 3; bases outside the gene matches: 14. CDR3 size: 18 residues. Germline V gene lookup returns CDR1 MRHNA and CDR2 SNTAGT. The CDR3 here is CASRMPRPGLAGTDTQYF. In DNA, the CDR3 is TGTGCCAGCAGGATGCCGCGCCCTGGACTAGCGGGTACAGATACGCAGTATTTT.

V gene TRBV11-2 combines with J gene TRBJ2-5; 7 bases are a match to TRBD1. Trimming took 6 bases from V and 2 from J; bases not matched to a gene: 6. Germline V CDR1 and CDR2: SGHAT, FQNNGV. This CDR3 has 14 residues. The CDR3 is CASRLGTVQETQYF. CDR3 in DNA: TGTGCCAGCAGACTAGGGACAGTACAAGAGACCCAGTACTTC. The variable domain in full, with the rest retrieved from reference TRBV11-2 and TRBJ2-5, is EAGVAQSPRYKIIEKRQSVAFWCNPISGHATLYWYQQILGQGPKLLIQFQNNGVVDDSQLPKDRFSAERLKGVDSTLKIQPAKLEDSAVYLCASRLGTVQETQYFGPGTRLLVL.

The chain couples TRBV27 to TRBJ1-6, with D unclear. This CDR3 is 12 amino acids long. CDR1 is MNHEY and CDR2 is SMNVEV in the germline V gene (reference sequence). V dropped 3 bases and J dropped 12 bases, with 9 bases sitting between them. The CDR3 protein is CASSFPGRPLHF. The CDR3 DNA reads TGTGCCAGCAGTTTTCCAGGCCGACCCCTCCACTTT.

This sequence joins TRBV5-1 and TRBJ1-2, with 7 positions matching TRBD1. Germline V gene data show CDR1 as SGHRS and CDR2 as YFSETQ. This CDR3 spans 14 amino acids. Trimming cost V 4 bases and J 3 bases; bases outside gene matches: 6. The CDR3 loop is CASSVGQTHYGYTF. CDR3 nucleotide sequence: TGCGCCAGCAGCGTGGGACAGACCCACTATGGCTACACCTTC. Filled out from reference TRBV5-1 and TRBJ1-2, the complete variable domain reads KAGVTQTPRYLIKTRGQQVTLSCSPISGHRSVSWYQQTPGQGLQFLFEYFSETQRNKGNFPGRFSGRQFSNSRSEMNVSTLELGDSALYLCASSVGQTHYGYTFGSGTRLTVV.

This clone is medium-sized. The chain has TRBV7-2 and TRBJ2-2, with 14 positions matching TRBD2. V shed 5 bases and J 4 bases; nucleotides not matched to a gene: 9. The CDR3 totals 18 residues. The germline CDR1 and CDR2 sequences are SGHTA and FQGNSA. The CDR3 region is CASSRPGLAGVGTGELFF. In nucleotides, the CDR3 is TGTGCCAGCAGCCGCCCGGGACTAGCGGGAGTCGGCACCGGGGAGCTGTTTTTT.

The chain carries TRBV11-2 and TRBJ1-6, with D perhaps TRBD1 (5 bases). The CDR3 sequence is 16 residues long. Trimming took off 0 bases at V and 7 bases at J, with 13 bases between the two ends. CDR1 and CDR2 from the germline V gene are SGHAT and FQNNGV. CDR3 residues: CASSLDWGRANSPLHF. Written as DNA, the CDR3 is TGTGCCAGCAGCTTAGATTGGGGCAGGGCCAATTCACCCCTCCACTTT.

This chain links TRBV7-9 with TRBJ2-5; 10 nucleotides agree with TRBD2. Germline lookup yields CDR1 SEHNR and CDR2 FQNEAQ (reference sequence). This CDR3 spans 15 amino acids. Trimming took 1 base from V and 4 from J; bases not matched to a gene: 3. In DNA form, the CDR3 reads TGTGCCAGCAGCTTAGAGGCTAGCGGGAGAGAGACCCAGTACTTC. Protein product: CASSLEASGRETQYF.

This clone occurred a few times. The chain has TRBV5-1 and TRBJ1-2; TRBD1 is a possible D gene (5 bases). The CDR3 extends over 15 amino acids. Germline values: CDR1 SGHRS, CDR2 YFSETQ. V was shortened by 5 bases and J by 6 bases, with 20 bases between the two germline ends. The CDR3 bases are TGCGCCAGCAGAGAAGGTAGCGGGACGAGGGATGGCTACACCTTC. Translating it yields CASREGSGTRDGYTF.

The gene calls are TRBV5-1 and TRBJ2-7, with D maybe TRBD2 (6 bases). This CDR3 is 12 amino acids long. V was trimmed by 4 bases and J by 10 bases, leaving 15 bases between them. The germline V gene has CDR1 SGHRS and CDR2 YFSETQ. The CDR3 sequence: CASSEPGDNQYF. The CDR3 DNA reads as TGCGCCAGCAGCGAACCGGGAGACAACCAGTACTTC.

The chain has TRBV9 and TRBJ2-3; 7 positions match TRBD1. The J segment lost 0 bases and the V segment lost 0 bases, leaving 4 bases of the junction unmatched. The CDR3 is 16 residues long. Germline values: CDR1 SGDLS, CDR2 YYNGEE. CDR3 in amino acids: CASSVVATGSTDTQYF. Here the CDR3 DNA reads TGTGCCAGCAGCGTAGTAGCGACAGGGAGCACAGATACGCAGTATTTT. The complete variable domain, with remaining parts taken from reference TRBV9 and TRBJ2-3, reads DSGVTQTPKHLITATGQRVTLRCSPRSGDLSVYWYQQSLDQGLQFLIQYYNGEERAKGNILERFSAQQFPDLHSELNLSSLELGDSALYFCASSVVATGSTDTQYFGPGTRLTVL.